One and the same sample provided the 4 T cell receptor beta chains below, sequenced in a study of T-cell memory formation after mild COVID-19 (dated by TCRdb to the early 2020s). Library generation was performed with 5' RACE. The instrument was an Illumina NovaSeq 6000. The public sequencing data were trimmed at Q25 with fastp and processed into clonotypes with MiXCR by TCRdb, which kept only in-frame beta chains. For every CDR3 protein sequence, its rows merge into one entry that carries the most common genes and DNA. Within this sample are around 470,000 distinct CDR3 sequences, with roughly 20% of them counted one time only. The ten largest account for more than 8% of the sample. The sequenced sample was PBMCs or a T cell subset sorted from them (not recorded which). These receptors were collected from an adult woman who had mild COVID-19 (a few samples of this study predate the infection). The sample titles of this study are shuffled in the database, so cell type and time point are left out; the donor was told from shared clones.

The genes are TRBV7-9 and TRBJ2-6; D gene unclear. The CDR3 sequence is 15 residues long. Germline loops: CDR1 SEHNR, CDR2 FQNEAQ (reference sequence). V was pared by 3 bases and J by 0 bases, with 6 bases between. CDR3 region: CASSFFLSGANVLTF. In nucleotides, the CDR3 is TGTGCCAGCAGCTTCTTCCTCTCTGGGGCCAACGTCCTGACTTTC.

This chain connects TRBV7-9 to TRBJ2-7; TRBD2 aligns across 7 bases. The CDR3 sequence is 14 residues long. V lost 5 bases, J lost 3 bases, and 7 bases stayed unmatched. Per germline, CDR1 SEHNR and CDR2 FQNEAQ (reference sequence). The CDR3 spells CASSGASGLYEQYF. The CDR3 bases are TGTGCCAGCAGCGGGGCTAGCGGTCTCTACGAGCAGTACTTC.

The chain uses TRBV19 and TRBJ1-1; no definite D call. Trimming removed 5 bases from V and 0 bases from J, with 13 bases in between. CDR1 and CDR2 from the germline V gene are LNHDA and SQIVND (reference sequence). This CDR3 is 15 amino acids long. CDR3 coding DNA: TGTGCCAGTAGTGAAAGGCCACCTCTGAACACTGAAGCTTTCTTT. Translated, it gives CASSERPPLNTEAFF.

The gene calls are TRBV15 and TRBJ2-1, with a weak D call TRBD1 (6 bases). There are 14 residues in the CDR3. CDR1 LNHNV and CDR2 YYDKDF come from the germline V gene (reference sequence). Trimming removed 8 bases from V and 5 bases from J, with 16 bases in between. The CDR3 spells CATGGNGQHNEQFF. The CDR3 nucleotides are TGTGCCACCGGGGGCAACGGACAACACAATGAGCAGTTCTTC.